Each of the 24 T cell receptor beta chains below was sequenced from the same sample in a study of cytomegalovirus exposure and HLA in healthy donors. In the PCR, 60 Vbeta and 13 Jbeta primers were used. Method: immunoSEQ multiplex PCR; TCRdb's copy keeps in-frame clones and lacks some. The sample lists about 150,000 clones, 80% to 85% occurring once. Sequences were obtained from PBMCs. Every receptor here comes from a woman aged 18-35 years in good health and CMV-seronegative.

This rearrangement joins TRBV2 to TRBJ1-1, with D tentatively TRBD1 (5 bases). V was trimmed by 8 bases and J by 1 base, leaving 14 bases between them. CDR1 and CDR2 from the germline V gene are SNHLY and FYNNEI. This CDR3 is built from 14 residues. The CDR3 bases are TGTGCCAGCGAATACGGACAAGCGAACACTGAAGCTTTCTTT. Its protein product is CASEYGQANTEAFF.

The rearrangement joins TRBV29-1 to TRBJ1-5; TRBD1 is a possible D gene (6 bases). Per germline, CDR1 SQVTM and CDR2 ANQGSEA. The CDR3 is 15 amino acids. Trimming left V 6 bases short and J 6 bases short, with 21 bases between. The CDR3 sequence: CSVEPGHRGRQPQHF. In nucleotides, the CDR3 is TGCAGCGTGGAGCCGGGACACCGAGGGCGTCAGCCCCAGCATTTT.

The V call is TRBV2, the J call TRBJ2-5; TRBD1 matches 9 bases. The J call may be faulty, since TRBJ2-7 better matches the DNA end. The CDR3 covers 15 residues. Germline CDR1 SNHLY, CDR2 FYNNEI. CDR3 protein: CASSERGTGWYEQYF. CDR3 nucleotide sequence: TGTGCCAGCAGTGAGAGAGGGACAGGGTGGTACGAGCAGTACTTC.

This chain joins TRBV9 and TRBJ2-5; D is perhaps TRBD1 (6 bases). Germline CDR1 and CDR2: SGDLS and YYNGEE. CDR3 length equals 15 residues. Trimming shortened V by 3 bases and J by 3 bases, and 15 bases separated the two germline ends. The CDR3: CASSAGQWAEETQYF. For the CDR3, the DNA is TGTGCCAGCAGCGCTGGACAGTGGGCAGAAGAGACCCAGTACTTC.

The chain combines TRBV7-9 with TRBJ2-2, with 8 nucleotides matching TRBD1. CDR3 length equals 16 residues. V lost 3 bases, J lost 1 base, and 4 bases stayed unmatched. Germline CDR1 and CDR2: SEHNR and FQNEAQ (reference sequence). The CDR3 sequence: CASSFSQGVNTGELFF. CDR3 in DNA: TGTGCCAGCAGCTTCTCACAGGGGGTGAACACCGGGGAGCTGTTTTTT.

This chain uses TRBV5-4 with TRBJ1-2; maybe TRBD1 (6 bases). The CDR3 is made up of 14 amino acids. Trimming cost V 6 bases and J 2 bases, with 14 bases left between them. CDR1 is SGHNT and CDR2 is YYREEE in the germline V gene (reference sequence). CDR3 DNA sequence: TGTGCCAGCAACCTCAAGGGGGGGAACTATGGCTACACCTTC. Residues: CASNLKGGNYGYTF.

J is TRBJ1-2 and V is TRBV9; 8 bases map to TRBD1. Germline values: CDR1 SGDLS, CDR2 YYNGEE. The CDR3 length is 16 residues. J was trimmed by 3 bases and V by 1 base; bases with no gene match: 8. The CDR3 region is CASSVSLDRAHYGYTF. Here the CDR3 DNA reads TGTGCCAGCAGCGTATCATTGGACAGGGCGCACTATGGCTACACCTTC.

V usage is TRBV7-3 and J usage is TRBJ2-1; possible D gene TRBD1, 6 bases. V was trimmed by 5 bases and J by 6 bases, leaving 14 bases between them. CDR3 size: 14 residues. Germline assignment: CDR1 SGHTA and CDR2 FQGTGA. CDR3 amino acids: CASSQQGRGNEQFF. CDR3 bases: TGTGCCAGCAGCCAACAGGGTAGAGGCAATGAGCAGTTCTTC.

The chain recombines TRBV7-8 with TRBJ2-1; the D gene is possibly TRBD2 (6 bases). The germline V gene has CDR1 SGHVS and CDR2 FQNEAQ. This CDR3 is built from 17 residues. V lost 4 bases and J lost 0, with 16 bases in between. The CDR3 reads CASSWNAGSPSYNEQFF. CDR3 sequence (DNA): TGTGCCAGCAGCTGGAATGCGGGGTCCCCCTCCTACAATGAGCAGTTCTTC.

The rearrangement uses TRBV28 and TRBJ2-3, with D possibly TRBD2 on 6 matching bases. This CDR3 is 14 amino acids long. V lost 9 bases, J lost 0 bases, and 13 bases lay in between. Germline V gene sequence: CDR1 MDHEN, CDR2 SYDVKM. Here the CDR3 DNA reads TGTGCCAGTGCGACAGCGGGTAGCACAGATACGCAGTATTTT. It specifies CASATAGSTDTQYF.

The chain links TRBV4-2 to TRBJ1-1; a possible D gene is TRBD1 (5 bases). Trimming took 0 bases from V and 4 from J, leaving 15 bases between them. Germline CDR1 LGHNA, CDR2 YNFKEQ. The CDR3 has 16 amino acids. The CDR3 protein is CASSQDVAGSVTEAFF. CDR3 DNA sequence: TGTGCCAGCAGCCAAGATGTGGCAGGGTCGGTCACTGAAGCTTTCTTT.

The V call is TRBV28, the J call TRBJ1-5; D uncertain. V gave up 4 bases and J gave up 2 bases, with 18 bases separating them. The CDR3 totals 17 residues. Per germline, CDR1 MDHEN and CDR2 SYDVKM. CDR3 residues: CASSSPSGPIRNQPQHF. In nucleotides, the CDR3 is TGTGCCAGCAGTTCTCCCTCAGGTCCCATTCGCAATCAGCCCCAGCATTTT.

This clone was picked up one time. The chain recombines TRBV27 with TRBJ1-1, with a tentative D call TRBD1 (5 bases). The V gene's germline CDR1 is MNHEY and CDR2 SMNVEV (reference sequence). Trimming took off 5 bases at V and 7 bases at J, with 11 bases between the two ends. The CDR3 is 12 amino acids. The CDR3 DNA reads TGTGCCAGCAGTGGGGGGGGAGGTGAAGCTTTCTTT. This gives the protein CASSGGGGEAFF.

This clone was recorded only once. J is TRBJ2-7 and V is TRBV7-8; D might be TRBD2 (7 bases). V was cut by 5 bases and J by 3 bases, with 17 bases left in between. CDR3 length equals 15 residues. Looked up from germline, CDR1 is SGHVS and CDR2 is FQNEAQ. CDR3 nucleotides: TGTGCCAGCAGCGCGCTGGGGGGGGCCTACTACGAGCAGTACTTC. This encodes CASSALGGAYYEQYF.

This rearrangement joins TRBV5-1 to TRBJ1-3; TRBD1 matches 8 bases. There are 16 residues in the CDR3. Trimming cost V 3 bases and J 2 bases; bases outside gene matches: 7. Looked up from germline, CDR1 is SGHRS and CDR2 is YFSETQ. For the CDR3, the DNA is TGCGCCAGCAGCTCAGGGGGCGCATCGACTGGAAACACCATATATTTT. This translates into CASSSGGASTGNTIYF.

The gene calls are TRBV7-8 and TRBJ1-6, with TRBD1 matching over 11 bases. J was trimmed by 4 bases and V by 3 bases; bases with no gene match: 2. This CDR3 has 16 amino acids. Germline CDR1 is SGHVS and CDR2 is FQNEAQ. The DNA of the CDR3 is TGTGCCAGCAGCTTGGACAGGGGGCGATATAATTCACCCCTCCACTTT. It yields the protein CASSLDRGRYNSPLHF.

V usage is TRBV6-5 and J usage is TRBJ1-1; D possibly corresponds to TRBD1 (5 bases). The V gene lost 4 bases and the J gene lost 4 bases, with 10 bases spanning the gap. The CDR3 runs 13 residues. Looked up from germline, CDR1 is MNHEY and CDR2 is SVGAGI. DNA of the CDR3: TGTGCCAGCAGTTCAGGGCGGATCACTGAAGCTTTCTTT. It translates to CASSSGRITEAFF.

V gene TRBV2 combines with J gene TRBJ2-7, with TRBD1 as a possible D gene (6 bases). The germline V and J ends were trimmed by 5 bases and 6 bases, with 20 bases remaining between them. The germline V gene encodes CDR1 SNHLY and CDR2 FYNNEI. This CDR3 is 15 amino acids long. The CDR3 here is CASSLVAQGRGEQYF. The DNA for the CDR3 is TGTGCCAGCAGTCTTGTGGCACAGGGCAGGGGCGAGCAGTACTTC.

The chain links TRBV5-1 to TRBJ1-2; tentatively, D is TRBD1 (6 bases). Germline loops: CDR1 SGHRS, CDR2 YFSETQ. The CDR3 sequence is 14 residues long. The germline V and J ends were trimmed by 0 bases and 4 bases, with 10 bases remaining between them. CDR3 bases: TGCGCCAGCAGCTTGGGCGACAGGACCTATGGCTACACCTTC. Protein product: CASSLGDRTYGYTF.

This sequence joins TRBV20-1 and TRBJ2-7; D is possibly TRBD2 (6 bases). Looked up from germline, CDR1 is DFQATT and CDR2 is SNEGSKA (reference sequence). This CDR3 contains 9 residues. CDR3 sequence: CRTRREQYF. As DNA, the CDR3 is TGCAGGACTAGGAGGGAGCAGTACTTC.

The chain uses TRBV7-2 and TRBJ1-5; TRBD1 is a possible D gene (5 bases). Germline CDR1 SGHTA, CDR2 FQGNSA. CDR3 length equals 14 residues. V lost 3 bases and J 6 bases, leaving 12 bases between the germline ends. The CDR3 region has the DNA TGTGCCAGCAGCTTCCTCCAGGGTGGTCAGCCCCAGCATTTT. As protein: CASSFLQGGQPQHF.

The gene calls are TRBV13 and TRBJ2-5; D unresolved. The CDR3 loop spans 12 amino acids. The germline V gene has CDR1 PRHDT and CDR2 FYEKMQ (reference sequence). Trimming took 5 bases from V and 3 from J, leaving 7 bases between them. CDR3 loop: CASSLQKETQYF. As DNA, the CDR3 is TGTGCCAGCAGCCTCCAGAAAGAGACCCAGTACTTC.

This chain connects TRBV6-6 to TRBJ2-1, with 8 bases identical to TRBD1. This CDR3 region has 15 residues. Germline CDR1 MNHNY, CDR2 SVGAGI (reference sequence). Trimming at V came to 6 bases and at J to 3 bases, leaving 7 bases not matched to a gene. The CDR3 is CASRRDRGNYNEQFF. Here the CDR3 DNA reads TGTGCCAGCAGGCGAGACAGGGGAAACTACAATGAGCAGTTCTTC.

CDR3 sequence reads: CATSRVAGGGAYNEQFF. DNA for the CDR3: TGTGCCACCAGCAGAGTAGCGGGGGGCGGTGCCTACAATGAGCAGTTCTTC. The gene calls are TRBV15 and TRBJ2-1, with 10 bases matching TRBD2. This CDR3 spans 17 amino acids. The germline gives CDR1 LNHNV, CDR2 YYDKDF (reference sequence). V lost 1 base to trimming and J lost 2 bases; unmatched junction nucleotides: 5.